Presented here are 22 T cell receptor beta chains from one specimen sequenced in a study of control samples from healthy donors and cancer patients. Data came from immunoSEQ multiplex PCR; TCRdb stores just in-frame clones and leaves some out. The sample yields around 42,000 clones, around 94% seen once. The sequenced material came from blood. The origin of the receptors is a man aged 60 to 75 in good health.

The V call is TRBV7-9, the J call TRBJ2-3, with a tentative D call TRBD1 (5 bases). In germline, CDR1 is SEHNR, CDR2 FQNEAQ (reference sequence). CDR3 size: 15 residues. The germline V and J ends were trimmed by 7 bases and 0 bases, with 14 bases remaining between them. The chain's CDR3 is CASTLTETSTDTQYF. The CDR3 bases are TGTGCCAGCACCCTGACAGAGACCAGCACAGATACGCAGTATTTT.

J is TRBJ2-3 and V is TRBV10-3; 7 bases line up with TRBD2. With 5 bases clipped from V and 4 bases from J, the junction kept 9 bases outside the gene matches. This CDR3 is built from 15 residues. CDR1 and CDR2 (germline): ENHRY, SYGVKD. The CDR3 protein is CAISQGGGSADTQYF. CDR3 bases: TGTGCCATCAGTCAAGGCGGCGGGAGTGCAGATACGCAGTATTTT.

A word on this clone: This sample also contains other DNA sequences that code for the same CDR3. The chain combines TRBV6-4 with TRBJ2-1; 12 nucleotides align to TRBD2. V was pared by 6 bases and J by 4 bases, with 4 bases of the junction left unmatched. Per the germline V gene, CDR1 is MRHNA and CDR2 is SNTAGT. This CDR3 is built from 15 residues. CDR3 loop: CASSPTSGSYNEQFF. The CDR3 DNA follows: TGTGCCAGCAGCCCGACTAGCGGGAGTTACAATGAGCAGTTCTTC.

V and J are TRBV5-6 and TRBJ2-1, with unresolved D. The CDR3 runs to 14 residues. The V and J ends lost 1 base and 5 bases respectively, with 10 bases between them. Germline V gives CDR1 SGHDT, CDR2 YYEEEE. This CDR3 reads CASSLLSPNNEQFF. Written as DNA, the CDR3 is TGTGCCAGCAGCTTGTTGTCCCCGAACAATGAGCAGTTCTTC.

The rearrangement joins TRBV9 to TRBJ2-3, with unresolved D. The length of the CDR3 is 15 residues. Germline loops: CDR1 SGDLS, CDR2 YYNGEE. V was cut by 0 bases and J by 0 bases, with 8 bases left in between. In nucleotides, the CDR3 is TGTGCCAGCAGCGTAGCCCCGGAGAGCACAGATACGCAGTATTTT. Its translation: CASSVAPESTDTQYF.

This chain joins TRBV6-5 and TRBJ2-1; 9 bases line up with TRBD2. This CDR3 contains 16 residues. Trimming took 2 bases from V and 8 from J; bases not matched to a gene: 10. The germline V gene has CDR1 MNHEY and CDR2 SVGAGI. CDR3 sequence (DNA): TGTGCCAGCAGTTACGGGGGGGGGACTAGCTGGGATGAGCAGTTCTTC. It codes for CASSYGGGTSWDEQFF.

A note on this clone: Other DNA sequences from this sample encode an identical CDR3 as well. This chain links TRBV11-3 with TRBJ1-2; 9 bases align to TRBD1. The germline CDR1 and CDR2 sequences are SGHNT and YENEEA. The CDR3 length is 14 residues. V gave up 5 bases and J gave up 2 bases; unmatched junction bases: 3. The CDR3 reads CASSPGQGNYGYTF. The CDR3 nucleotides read TGTGCCAGCAGCCCTGGACAGGGGAACTATGGCTACACCTTC.

This CDR3 reads CASSIRFQPQHF. The CDR3, as DNA: TGTGCCAGTAGTATTCGATTTCAGCCCCAGCATTTT. The V call is TRBV19, the J call TRBJ1-5; no reliable D call. Germline values: CDR1 LNHDA, CDR2 SQIVND (reference sequence). This CDR3 is 12 amino acids long. V was shortened by 3 bases and J by 6 bases, with 6 bases between the two germline ends.

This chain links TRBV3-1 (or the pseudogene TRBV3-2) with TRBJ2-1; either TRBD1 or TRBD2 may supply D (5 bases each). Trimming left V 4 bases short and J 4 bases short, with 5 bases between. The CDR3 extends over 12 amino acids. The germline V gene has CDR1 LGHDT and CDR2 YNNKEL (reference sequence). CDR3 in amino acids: CASSRGYNEQFF. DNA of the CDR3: TGTGCCAGCAGCCGGGGGTACAATGAGCAGTTCTTC.

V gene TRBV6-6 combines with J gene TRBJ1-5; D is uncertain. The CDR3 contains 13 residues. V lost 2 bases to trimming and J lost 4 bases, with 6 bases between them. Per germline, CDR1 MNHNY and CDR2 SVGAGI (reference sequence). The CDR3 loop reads CASSYGSNQPQHF. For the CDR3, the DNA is TGTGCCAGCAGTTACGGGTCGAATCAGCCCCAGCATTTT.

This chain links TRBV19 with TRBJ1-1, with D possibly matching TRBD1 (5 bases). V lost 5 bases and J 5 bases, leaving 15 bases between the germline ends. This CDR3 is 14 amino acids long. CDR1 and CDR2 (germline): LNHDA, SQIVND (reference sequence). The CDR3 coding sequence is TGTGCCAGTAGTTTCCGGACACTCGAGACTGAAGCTTTCTTT. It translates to CASSFRTLETEAFF.

CDR3 sequence: CASKQAGVADTQYF. CDR3 sequence (DNA): TGTGCCAGCAAACAGGCGGGAGTAGCAGATACGCAGTATTTT. The rearrangement links TRBV25-1 to TRBJ2-3; 7 nucleotides line up with TRBD2. The CDR3 covers 14 residues. After removal of 7 bases from V and 4 bases from J, the junction contained 8 bases not matched to a gene. Germline V gene lookup returns CDR1 MGHDK and CDR2 SYGVNS.

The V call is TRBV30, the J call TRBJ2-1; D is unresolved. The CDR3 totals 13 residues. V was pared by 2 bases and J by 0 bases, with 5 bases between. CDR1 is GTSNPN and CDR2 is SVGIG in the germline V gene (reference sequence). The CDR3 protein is CAWSRDSYNEQFF. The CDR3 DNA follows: TGTGCCTGGAGTCGCGACTCCTACAATGAGCAGTTCTTC.

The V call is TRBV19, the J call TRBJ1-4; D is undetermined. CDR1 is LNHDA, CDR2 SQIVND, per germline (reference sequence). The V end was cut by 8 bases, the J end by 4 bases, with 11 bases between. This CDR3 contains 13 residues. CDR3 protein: CASHRLINEKLFF. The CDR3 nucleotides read TGTGCCAGTCATCGGCTGATTAATGAAAAACTGTTTTTT.

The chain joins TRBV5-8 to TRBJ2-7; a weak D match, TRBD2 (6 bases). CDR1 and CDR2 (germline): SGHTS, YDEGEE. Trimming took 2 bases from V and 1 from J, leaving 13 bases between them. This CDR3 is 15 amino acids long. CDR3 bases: TGTGCCAGCAGCTTCCGCGGGATTCAATCCTACGAGCAGTACTTC. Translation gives CASSFRGIQSYEQYF.

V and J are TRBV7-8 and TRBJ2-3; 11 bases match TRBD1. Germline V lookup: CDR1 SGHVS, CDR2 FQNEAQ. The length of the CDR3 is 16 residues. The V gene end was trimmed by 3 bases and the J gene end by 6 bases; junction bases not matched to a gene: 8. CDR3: CASSFLGQGADDTQYF. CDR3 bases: TGTGCCAGCAGCTTCCTAGGACAGGGGGCTGATGATACGCAGTATTTT.

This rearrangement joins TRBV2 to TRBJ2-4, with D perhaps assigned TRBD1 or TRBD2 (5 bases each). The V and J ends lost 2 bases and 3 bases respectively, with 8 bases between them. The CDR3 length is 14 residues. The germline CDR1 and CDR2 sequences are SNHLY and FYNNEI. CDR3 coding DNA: TGTGCCAGCAGTGAAATGGGACGCAAAAACATTCAGTACTTC. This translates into CASSEMGRKNIQYF.

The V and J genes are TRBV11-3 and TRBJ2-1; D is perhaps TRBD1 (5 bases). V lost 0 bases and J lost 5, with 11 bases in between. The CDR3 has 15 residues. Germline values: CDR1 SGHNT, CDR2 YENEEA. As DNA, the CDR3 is TGTGCCAGCAGCTTAGAGACGACAGTTAACAATGAGCAGTTCTTC. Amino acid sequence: CASSLETTVNNEQFF.

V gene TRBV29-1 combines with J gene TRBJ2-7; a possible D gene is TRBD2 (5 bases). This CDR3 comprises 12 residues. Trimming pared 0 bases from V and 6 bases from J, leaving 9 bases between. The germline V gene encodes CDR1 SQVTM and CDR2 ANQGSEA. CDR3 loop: CSVEDPGSEQYF. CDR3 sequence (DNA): TGCAGCGTTGAAGATCCGGGAAGCGAGCAGTACTTC.

The CDR3 loop is CASSSGQLETQYF. The CDR3 DNA is TGTGCCAGCAGCTCGGGACAGCTGGAGACCCAGTACTTC. This rearrangement joins TRBV7-8 to TRBJ2-5; TRBD1 matches at 7 bases. The CDR3 totals 13 residues. V lost 4 bases and J lost 5; bases outside the gene matches: 4. Looked up from germline, CDR1 is SGHVS and CDR2 is FQNEAQ.

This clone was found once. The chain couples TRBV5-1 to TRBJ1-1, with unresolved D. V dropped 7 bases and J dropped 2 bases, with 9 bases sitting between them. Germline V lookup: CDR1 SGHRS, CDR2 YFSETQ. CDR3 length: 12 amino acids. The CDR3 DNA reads TGCGCCAGCTCTGACGCAAACACTGAAGCTTTCTTT. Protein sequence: CASSDANTEAFF.

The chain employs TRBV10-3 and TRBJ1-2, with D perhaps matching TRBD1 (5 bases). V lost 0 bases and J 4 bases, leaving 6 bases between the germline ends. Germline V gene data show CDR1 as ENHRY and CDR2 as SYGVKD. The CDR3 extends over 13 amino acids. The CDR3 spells CAISESGVYGYTF. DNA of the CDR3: TGTGCCATCAGTGAGTCGGGGGTCTATGGCTACACCTTC.